Presented here are 30 T cell receptor beta chains from one specimen sequenced in a study of T cells after posttransplantation cyclophosphamide. This table comes from immunoSEQ multiplex PCR, and its TCRdb copy is limited to in-frame clones, with some not included. This sample comprises over 45,000 clones, none seen once only. Sequencing used PBMCs. The receptors shown here come from a man aged 40-55 years in good health, CMV-negative, and a related stem cell transplant donor.

This clone was seen many times. V gene TRBV9 combines with J gene TRBJ2-1; D might be TRBD1 (5 bases). CDR1 and CDR2 from the germline V gene are SGDLS and YYNGEE. Trimming shortened V by 0 bases and J by 10 bases, and 14 bases separated the two germline ends. The CDR3 is 14 residues long. CDR3 protein: CASSVGVGASEQFF. CDR3 sequence (DNA): TGTGCCAGCAGCGTAGGGGTTGGGGCCTCAGAGCAGTTCTTC.

This clone was detected many times. This chain joins TRBV19 and TRBJ1-2; 7 bases map to TRBD1. Trimming at V came to 3 bases and at J to 4 bases, leaving 8 bases not matched to a gene. Germline V gene sequence: CDR1 LNHDA, CDR2 SQIVND (reference sequence). The CDR3 extends over 15 amino acids. The CDR3 sequence: CASSIMRGRGYGYTF. CDR3 DNA sequence: TGTGCCAGTAGTATTATGAGGGGGCGCGGCTATGGCTACACCTTC.

This clone has at least ten counts. The genes are TRBV10-3 and TRBJ2-1; 7 positions agree with TRBD1. V trimming: 5 bases; J trimming: 2 bases; junction bases outside the gene matches: 6. Germline V lookup: CDR1 ENHRY, CDR2 SYGVKD. The CDR3 loop spans 15 amino acids. CDR3: CAISTGTEPYNEQFF. The DNA for the CDR3 is TGTGCCATCAGTACCGGGACAGAGCCCTACAATGAGCAGTTCTTC.

This clone was detected ten times or more. The chain links TRBV30 to TRBJ2-2; 7 bases agree with TRBD2. Germline lookup yields CDR1 GTSNPN and CDR2 SVGIG (reference sequence). Germline trimming cut 3 bases from V and 7 bases from J; bases unmatched to any gene: 11. The CDR3 sequence is 15 residues long. The CDR3 region has the DNA TGTGCCTGGAGAGAGACTAGCAGGATTATCGGGGAGCTGTTTTTT. Amino acids: CAWRETSRIIGELFF.

At least ten counts were recorded for this clone. The gene calls are TRBV14 and TRBJ2-3; no clear D gene. Trimming pared 3 bases from V and 6 bases from J, leaving 10 bases between. The CDR3 extends over 13 amino acids. Germline V gene lookup returns CDR1 SGHDN and CDR2 FVKESK. The CDR3 nucleotides read TGTGCCAGCAGCCAGTCGGAGCTGGATACGCAGTATTTT. It specifies CASSQSELDTQYF.

This clone was seen many times. This chain connects TRBV6-5 to TRBJ2-2; 11 nucleotides match TRBD1. Germline assignment: CDR1 MNHEY and CDR2 SVGAGI. J lost 6 bases, V lost 1 base, and 1 base had no gene match. This CDR3 region has 15 residues. This chain's CDR3 is CASSYLGQGAGELFF. CDR3 DNA: TGTGCCAGCAGTTACTTGGGACAGGGGGCCGGGGAGCTGTTTTTT.

This clone has ten or more counts. V is TRBV25-1 and J is TRBJ2-1; D possibly corresponds to TRBD2 (6 bases). Germline V gene data show CDR1 as MGHDK and CDR2 as SYGVNS. The V and J ends lost 3 bases and 0 bases respectively, with 12 bases between them. This CDR3 is built from 16 residues. In nucleotides, the CDR3 is TGTGCCAGCAGTGATTCGGGGAGGAGCTCCTACAATGAGCAGTTCTTC. Its protein is CASSDSGRSSYNEQFF.

This clone was counted many times. The chain recombines TRBV2 with TRBJ2-3, with 9 bases lining up with TRBD1. The CDR3 has 14 residues. The V gene end was trimmed by 5 bases and the J gene end by 6 bases; junction bases not matched to a gene: 6. Germline-derived CDR1 and CDR2 are SNHLY and FYNNEI. CDR3 protein: CASSLQGAPDTQYF. For the CDR3, the DNA is TGTGCCAGCAGTCTACAGGGGGCGCCGGATACGCAGTATTTT.

This clone was detected ten times or more. The chain links TRBV11-2 to TRBJ2-7; TRBD2 matches 13 bases. Germline CDR1 reads SGHAT; CDR2 reads FQNNGV. J was trimmed by 5 bases and V by 6 bases; bases with no gene match: 10. This CDR3 comprises 16 residues. CDR3 sequence reads: CASSPGLAGSGNEQYF. DNA for the CDR3: TGTGCCAGCAGTCCGGGACTAGCGGGATCTGGGAACGAGCAGTACTTC.

The sample holds many counts of this clone. The chain is built from TRBV10-3 and TRBJ2-7; perhaps TRBD1 as D (7 bases). This CDR3 has 12 residues. In germline, CDR1 is ENHRY, CDR2 SYGVKD. V lost 8 bases, J lost 5 bases, and 13 bases lay in between. The CDR3 region is CAIGAGGNEQYF. The CDR3 bases are TGTGCCATCGGGGCAGGGGGGAACGAGCAGTACTTC.

At least ten counts were recorded for this clone. The V call is TRBV4-1, the J call TRBJ2-1, with 7 bases matching TRBD1. Per germline, CDR1 MGHRA and CDR2 YSYEKL. The trim removed 0 bases at V and 5 bases at J, leaving 7 bases unmatched. The CDR3 has 16 residues. The CDR3 is CASSQEGGAVDNEQFF. The CDR3 DNA reads TGCGCCAGCAGCCAAGAAGGGGGCGCGGTGGACAATGAGCAGTTCTTC.

The sample holds many counts of this clone. This chain joins TRBV6-5 and TRBJ2-7, with D possibly matching TRBD2 (6 bases). V lost 4 bases and J lost 4, with 17 bases in between. CDR3 size: 15 residues. In germline, CDR1 is MNHEY, CDR2 SVGAGI. The CDR3: CASSFGAGLIYEQYF. The CDR3, as DNA: TGTGCCAGCAGTTTCGGGGCGGGGTTAATATACGAGCAGTACTTC.

This clone appeared many times. This rearrangement joins TRBV5-4 to TRBJ2-3, with D unresolved. The CDR3 has 15 residues. Between the trimmed V and J ends, which lost 2 bases and 2 bases, there was a span of 12 bases. Germline V gene data show CDR1 as SGHNT and CDR2 as YYREEE (reference sequence). The CDR3 protein is CASSLAKFNTDTQYF. The CDR3, as DNA: TGTGCCAGCAGCTTAGCGAAGTTTAACACAGATACGCAGTATTTT.

This clone was detected many times. The chain combines TRBV19 with TRBJ2-2; 9 positions agree with TRBD2. V was pared by 3 bases and J by 5 bases, with 4 bases of the junction left unmatched. The CDR3 is made up of 15 amino acids. Germline CDR1 is LNHDA and CDR2 is SQIVND (reference sequence). DNA for the CDR3: TGTGCCAGTAGTATCGGTACTAGCGGGACCGGGGAGCTGTTTTTT. Translation: CASSIGTSGTGELFF. Complete variable domain (other parts from reference TRBV19 and TRBJ2-2): DGGITQSPKYLFRKEGQNVTLSCEQNLNHDAMYWYRQDPGQGLRLIYYSQIVNDFQKGDIAEGYSVSREKKESFPLTVTSAQKNPTAFYLCASSIGTSGTGELFFGEGSRLTVL.

The CDR3 is CASSTGSSYNEQFF. Here the CDR3 DNA reads TGTGCCAGCAGTACAGGGAGCTCCTACAATGAGCAGTTCTTC. J is TRBJ2-1 and V is TRBV27; TRBD1 might be the D (6 bases). Germline values: CDR1 MNHEY, CDR2 SMNVEV (reference sequence). The germline V and J ends were trimmed by 5 bases and 0 bases, with 8 bases remaining between them. This CDR3 region has 14 residues.

This clone has a count of ten or more. DNA for the CDR3: TGTGCCAGCAGTTTGGGAATGGAGGGTTCCTCTGGAAACACCATATATTTT. It specifies CASSLGMEGSSGNTIYF. This chain joins TRBV27 and TRBJ1-3, with D uncertain. CDR1 MNHEY and CDR2 SMNVEV come from the germline V gene (reference sequence). The V end was cut by 3 bases, the J end by 0 bases, with 15 bases between. This CDR3 region has 17 residues.

This clone was recorded many times. J is TRBJ2-7 and V is TRBV5-3; D unresolved. TRBV5-3 is identified as an open reading frame with a role that is uncertain. Trimming pared 6 bases from V and 3 bases from J, leaving 16 bases between. CDR3 size: 14 residues. The DNA of the CDR3 is TGTGCCAGAACCTTTGGGCCGAGATTCTACGAGCAGTACTTC. Translated, it gives CARTFGPRFYEQYF.

This clone was found a few times. This chain's CDR3 is CASSPAGGNQPQHF. CDR3 nucleotides: TGCGCCAGCAGCCCGGCGGGGGGCAATCAGCCCCAGCATTTT. The rearrangement links TRBV4-3 to TRBJ1-5; tentative D call: TRBD1 (5 bases). V lost 4 bases to trimming and J lost 2 bases, with 9 bases between them. Looked up from germline, CDR1 is LGHNA and CDR2 is YSLEER. The CDR3 runs 14 residues.

The sample holds many counts of this clone. The chain is built from TRBV7-2 and TRBJ2-7, with a weak D call TRBD2 (5 bases). This CDR3 is 13 amino acids long. Trimming pared 5 bases from V and 3 bases from J, leaving 11 bases between. CDR1 and CDR2 (germline): SGHTA, FQGNSA. The CDR3 here is CASSLYRDYEQYF. The CDR3 DNA follows: TGTGCCAGCAGCCTATACCGGGACTACGAGCAGTACTTC.

This clone was seen at least ten times. The chain couples TRBV18 to TRBJ2-1; TRBD2 aligns across 9 bases. Germline V gives CDR1 KGHSH, CDR2 LQKENI. This CDR3 contains 14 residues. V was pared by 3 bases and J by 8 bases, with 5 bases of the junction left unmatched. The CDR3 protein is CASSPRTSDYEQFF. The CDR3 DNA reads as TGTGCCAGCTCACCTCGGACTAGCGATTATGAGCAGTTCTTC.

This clone was detected many times. This chain uses TRBV7-2 with TRBJ2-7; 14 bases are shared with TRBD2. In germline, CDR1 is SGHTA, CDR2 FQGNSA. Trimming at V came to 4 bases and at J to 6 bases, leaving 14 bases not matched to a gene. This CDR3 has 18 amino acids. The CDR3 region is CASSSGISGLAGVGEQYF. The DNA of the CDR3 is TGTGCCAGCAGCTCCGGTATCTCGGGACTAGCGGGAGTAGGCGAGCAGTACTTC. Variable domain in full (rest from reference TRBV7-2 and TRBJ2-7): GAGVSQSPSNKVTEKGKDVELRCDPISGHTALYWYRQSLGQGLEFLIYFQGNSAPDKSGLPSDRFSAERTGGSVSTLTIQRTQQEDSAVYLCASSSGISGLAGVGEQYFGPGTRLTVT.

Ten or more counts support this clone. The chain recombines TRBV7-9 with TRBJ2-1, with D tentatively TRBD2 (5 bases). V shed 1 base and J shed 9 bases, with 10 bases lying between them. Per the germline V gene, CDR1 is SEHNR and CDR2 is FQNEAQ (reference sequence). The CDR3 contains 13 residues. The CDR3 region has the DNA TGTGCCAGCAGCTTAGTGGCCGAGGGTGAGCAGTTCTTC. Protein: CASSLVAEGEQFF.

This clone was picked up many times. The chain is built from TRBV30 and TRBJ1-1, with TRBD1 matching over 8 bases. Germline CDR1 GTSNPN, CDR2 SVGIG (reference sequence). The V gene end was trimmed by 3 bases and the J gene end by 7 bases; junction bases not matched to a gene: 4. This CDR3 region has 12 residues. The DNA of the CDR3 is TGTGCCTGGAGAGCCACAGGGGGTGAAGCTTTCTTT. Amino acids: CAWRATGGEAFF.

Ten or more counts support this clone. The chain couples TRBV13 to TRBJ2-5; D gene ambiguous. V was pared by 5 bases and J by 5 bases, with 9 bases between. The CDR3 totals 12 residues. In germline, CDR1 is PRHDT, CDR2 FYEKMQ (reference sequence). Here the CDR3 reads CASSLYTETQYF. For the CDR3, the DNA is TGTGCCAGCAGCCTGTACACCGAGACCCAGTACTTC.

This clone was seen many times. The DNA of the CDR3 is TGTGCCAGCAGGGCACTAGTCCCTCAGGTAGACAATGAGCAGTTCTTC. This gives the protein CASRALVPQVDNEQFF. V usage is TRBV27 and J usage is TRBJ2-1; possible D gene TRBD2, 5 bases. V shed 6 bases and J shed 5 bases, with 20 bases lying between them. Germline assignment: CDR1 MNHEY and CDR2 SMNVEV (reference sequence). The CDR3 covers 16 residues.

At least ten counts were recorded for this clone. The CDR3 is CAWEADTQYF. CDR3 in DNA: TGTGCCTGGGAGGCGGATACGCAGTATTTT. The chain recombines TRBV30 with TRBJ2-3; no clear D gene. The V and J ends lost 5 bases and 6 bases respectively, with 6 bases between them. The CDR3 loop spans 10 amino acids. Germline CDR1 reads GTSNPN; CDR2 reads SVGIG (reference sequence).

This clone was recorded at least ten times. The rearrangement uses TRBV6-5 and TRBJ1-4, with TRBD1 as a possible D gene (5 bases). Germline CDR1 reads MNHEY; CDR2 reads SVGAGI. V dropped 4 bases and J dropped 8 bases, with 11 bases sitting between them. CDR3 length: 13 amino acids. The CDR3 is CASSSGAGEKLFF. The CDR3 DNA sequence: TGTGCCAGCAGTTCCGGAGCAGGGGAAAAACTGTTTTTT.

This clone showed up many times. The V gene is TRBV5-1, the J gene TRBJ1-1; no clear D gene. The length of the CDR3 is 13 residues. V dropped 0 bases and J dropped 1 base, with 4 bases sitting between them. Germline assignment: CDR1 SGHRS and CDR2 YFSETQ. The CDR3 protein is CASSLARNTEAFF. As DNA, the CDR3 is TGCGCCAGCAGCTTGGCCAGGAACACTGAAGCTTTCTTT.

This clone came up many times. The V call is TRBV28, the J call TRBJ1-1; TRBD1 might be the D (5 bases). V was clipped by 4 bases and J by 0 bases, with 15 bases between them. Germline CDR1 reads MDHEN; CDR2 reads SYDVKM. The length of the CDR3 is 16 residues. The CDR3 DNA sequence: TGTGCCAGCAGTTCCGCTGGGGCAGGGCTGAACACTGAAGCTTTCTTT. As protein: CASSSAGAGLNTEAFF.

This clone was detected ten times or more. The chain recombines TRBV19 with TRBJ2-7, with TRBD2 identical over 10 bases. This CDR3 is built from 14 residues. The J segment lost 3 bases and the V segment lost 3 bases, leaving 2 bases of the junction unmatched. Per germline, CDR1 LNHDA and CDR2 SQIVND (reference sequence). CDR3 protein: CASSISGRVYEQYF. Written as DNA, the CDR3 is TGTGCCAGTAGTATCAGCGGGAGGGTCTACGAGCAGTACTTC. Full variable domain (rest looked up from reference TRBV19 and TRBJ2-7): DGGITQSPKYLFRKEGQNVTLSCEQNLNHDAMYWYRQDPGQGLRLIYYSQIVNDFQKGDIAEGYSVSREKKESFPLTVTSAQKNPTAFYLCASSISGRVYEQYFGPGTRLTVT.